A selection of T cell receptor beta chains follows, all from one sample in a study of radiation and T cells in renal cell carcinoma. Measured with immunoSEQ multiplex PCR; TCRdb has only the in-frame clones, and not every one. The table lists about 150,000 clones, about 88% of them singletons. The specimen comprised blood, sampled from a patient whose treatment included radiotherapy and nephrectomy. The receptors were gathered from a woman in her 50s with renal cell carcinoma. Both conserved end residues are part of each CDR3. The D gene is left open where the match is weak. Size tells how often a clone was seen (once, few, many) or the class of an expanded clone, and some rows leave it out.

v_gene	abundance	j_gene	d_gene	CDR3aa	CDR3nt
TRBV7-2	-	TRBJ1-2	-	CASSSGAVYGYTF	TGTGCCAGCAGCTCAGGGGCGGTCTATGGCTACACCTTC
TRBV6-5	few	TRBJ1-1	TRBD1	CASSQGQVGTEAFF	TGTGCCAGCAGCCAAGGACAGGTGGGGACTGAAGCTTTCTTT
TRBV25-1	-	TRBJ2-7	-	CASSEYGDPHEQYF	TGTGCCAGCAGTGAATATGGGGATCCCCACGAGCAGTACTTC
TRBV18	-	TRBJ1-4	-	CASSSTETTNEKLFF	TGTGCCAGCTCGTCGACAGAAACAACTAATGAAAAACTGTTTTTT
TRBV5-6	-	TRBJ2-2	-	CASSSSRSGELFF	TGTGCCAGCAGCTCAAGTAGGTCCGGGGAGCTGTTTTTT
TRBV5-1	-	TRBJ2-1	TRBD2	CASSLPGLAGARNEQFF	TGCGCCAGCAGCTTGCCCGGACTAGCGGGGGCGCGGAATGAGCAGTTCTTC
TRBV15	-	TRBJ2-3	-	CATSRDLGESDTQYF	TGTGCCACCAGCAGAGATTTGGGGGAGTCAGATACGCAGTATTTT
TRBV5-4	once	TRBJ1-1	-	CASSPEQRNTEAFF	TGTGCCAGCAGCCCAGAACAGAGGAACACTGAAGCTTTCTTT
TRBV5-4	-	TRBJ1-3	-	CATHRDKSSGNTIYF	TGTGCCACACACCGGGACAAGAGCTCTGGAAACACCATATATTTT
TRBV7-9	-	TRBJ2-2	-	CASSLSTGELFF	TGTGCCAGCAGCTTAAGCACCGGGGAGCTGTTTTTT
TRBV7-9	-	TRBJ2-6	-	CASSSRPQGYSGANVLTF	TGTGCCAGCAGTTCCAGACCGCAGGGATACTCTGGGGCCAACGTCCTGACTTTC
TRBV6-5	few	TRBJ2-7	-	CASSYQGNYEQYF	TGTGCCAGCAGTTACCAGGGTAACTACGAGCAGTACTTC
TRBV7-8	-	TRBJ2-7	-	CASSLGLAYEQYF	TGTGCCAGCAGCTTAGGTCTAGCCTACGAGCAGTACTTC